This TCR beta chain is from a study of T cell responses to AZD1222 COVID-19 vaccine. General study findings and limits: Seropositive AZD1222 recipients at baseline numbered only five to seven. Recipients of two AZD1222 doses showed rising Spike-specific TCR breadth and depth. A mostly white British donor set with more females was recruited, and clonal diversity was possibly underestimated.

Method: immunoSEQ multiplex PCR; TCRdb's copy keeps in-frame clones and lacks some. The sample lists about 120,000 clones; around 86% were seen once. About this clone itself: The antigen remains unidentified.

Germline V gives CDR1 MGHRA, CDR2 YSYEKL. The CDR3 runs 15 residues. The V end lost 0 bases, the J end lost 3 bases, and 12 bases lay between the germline ends. Sequencing used peripheral blood, obtained on day 0 of AZD1222 vaccination. The chain has TRBV4-1 and TRBJ2-7; D unclear. The sequence was obtained from an adult in good health. CDR3 nucleotide sequence: TGCGCCAGCAGCCAAGAGCCAGGTGGGGTCTACGAGCAGTACTTC. It yields the protein CASSQEPGGVYEQYF.